The present entry profiles one T cell receptor beta chain with its context. How the authors handled the data: Reference gene primer amplification gave estimated nucleated cell counts. Sequencing was performed with immunoSEQ multiplex PCR; in TCRdb, only in-frame clones are kept and a portion is missing. Clone size and V and J calls were adopted from that table, with D and trimming inferred from the DNA. The sample includes about 150,000 clones, 85% to 90% of them seen just once. This CDR3 comprises 17 residues. The V segment lost 4 bases and the J segment 6 bases; nucleotides outside the gene matches: 15. Germline V gene data show CDR1 as SGHTA and CDR2 as FQGTGA. This entry comes from a study of blood T cell repertoires in COVID-19. About the research overall: Acute and convalescent COVID-19 samples came from the United States, Italy and Spain. PBMCs, B-cell-depleted T cells, or T cells were the source of the cDNA or gDNA that made up the material.

This receptor was identified in a man in his 60s with active or convalescent COVID-19. Sequenced: peripheral blood. The chain combines TRBV7-3 with TRBJ2-7, with 10 positions matching TRBD1. CDR3 bases: TGTGCCAGCAGCTCCCGAGCACCCGGGACAGGGGCCGCCGAGCAGTACTTC. It translates to CASSSRAPGTGAAEQYF.